This T cell receptor (beta chain) was recovered during a study of blood T cell repertoires in COVID-19. Method: immunoSEQ multiplex PCR; TCRdb's copy keeps in-frame clones and lacks some. The repertoire holds some 250,000 clones, with 70% to 85% as singletons. Germline-derived CDR1 and CDR2 are SGHTA and FQGNSA. The CDR3 runs 15 residues. The V and J ends lost 0 bases and 4 bases, in that order; junction bases with no gene match: 4. The sequence was collected from a woman of 80 years or more with acute or convalescent COVID-19. The V gene is TRBV7-2, the J gene TRBJ2-7; TRBD2 aligns across 9 bases. Specimen: peripheral blood. The CDR3 loop reads CASSLATSGGYEQYF. CDR3 nucleotide sequence: TGTGCCAGCAGCTTAGCGACTAGCGGTGGTTACGAGCAGTACTTC.